This T cell receptor beta chain originates from a study of regulatory T cells. Study-level findings and limits: In patients, unique TRB V-J pairs were restricted and V/J usage skewed, especially in Tregs. In CD3G-deficient patients, conventional CD4+ T cells were enriched for hydrophobic CDR3 residues at positions 6 and 7.

Amplification used 52 TRBV primers and 13 TRBJ primers. Sequencing used immunoSEQ multiplex PCR; TCRdb keeps in-frame clones, though not all of them. Of around 17,000 clones listed, 84% are singletons. This clone was recorded a few times. Its specificity is not known. A couple of CD3G-deficient patients had more severe autoimmunity; all had some. Patients aged 2 to 39 years had fewer naive and more memory CD4+ and CD8+ T cells. This sequence was found in a person between 30 and 45 years old with CD3G deficiency. The source material was conventional CD4+ T cells sorted from blood.

The CDR3 is CASSLGLGTAEEQFF. The CDR3 DNA reads TGTGCCAGCAGCTTAGGTCTAGGGACTGCGGAGGAGCAGTTCTTC. The chain combines TRBV7-8 with TRBJ2-1, with D maybe TRBD2 (6 bases). The CDR3 has 15 amino acids. CDR1 is SGHVS and CDR2 is FQNEAQ in the germline V gene. V dropped 1 base and J dropped 10 bases, with 17 bases sitting between them.